Sequencing of this T cell receptor beta chain was carried out in a study of cytomegalovirus exposure and HLA in healthy donors. Healthy bone marrow donors made up the donor group. CDR1 is MNHEY and CDR2 is SVGAGI in the germline V gene. Deletions cut 2 bases from V and 0 bases from J, with 10 bases between. The CDR3 is 15 residues long. The PCR was carried out with 60 Vbeta primers and 13 Jbeta primers. Here immunoSEQ multiplex PCR was the method, and the copy in TCRdb shows in-frame clones only, minus some. Found here are about 190,000 clones, approximately 84% of them singletons; the top ten hold about 0.25%.

Sequenced: PBMCs. The chain joins TRBV6-5 to TRBJ1-1; D unclear. This clonotype was sampled from a boy under 18 in good health and CMV-seronegative. CDR3 protein: CASSYAIGVNTEAFF. The CDR3 nucleotides read TGTGCCAGCAGTTACGCCATCGGGGTGAACACTGAAGCTTTCTTT.